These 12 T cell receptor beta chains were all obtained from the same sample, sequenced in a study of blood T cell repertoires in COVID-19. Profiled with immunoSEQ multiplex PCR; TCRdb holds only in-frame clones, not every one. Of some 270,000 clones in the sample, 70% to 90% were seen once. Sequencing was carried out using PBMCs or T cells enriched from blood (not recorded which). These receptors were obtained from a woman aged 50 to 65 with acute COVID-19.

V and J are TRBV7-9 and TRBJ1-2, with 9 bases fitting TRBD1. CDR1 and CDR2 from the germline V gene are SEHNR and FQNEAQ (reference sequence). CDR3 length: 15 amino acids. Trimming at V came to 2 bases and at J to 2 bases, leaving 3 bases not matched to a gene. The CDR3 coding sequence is TGTGCCAGCAGCTTATCCGGGACAGGGAACTATGGCTACACCTTC. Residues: CASSLSGTGNYGYTF.

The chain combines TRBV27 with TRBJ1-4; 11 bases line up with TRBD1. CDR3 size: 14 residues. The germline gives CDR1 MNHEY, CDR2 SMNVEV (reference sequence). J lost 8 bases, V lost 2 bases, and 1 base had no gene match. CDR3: CASSLRDRGEKLFF. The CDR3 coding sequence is TGTGCCAGCAGTTTACGGGACAGGGGGGAAAAACTGTTTTTT.

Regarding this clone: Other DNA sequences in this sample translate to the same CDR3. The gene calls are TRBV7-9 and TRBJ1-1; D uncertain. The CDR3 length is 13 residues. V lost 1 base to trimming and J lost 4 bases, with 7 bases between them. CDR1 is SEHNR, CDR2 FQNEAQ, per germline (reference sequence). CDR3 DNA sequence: TGTGCCAGCAGCTTAGAGGGAGGCACTGAAGCTTTCTTT. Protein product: CASSLEGGTEAFF.

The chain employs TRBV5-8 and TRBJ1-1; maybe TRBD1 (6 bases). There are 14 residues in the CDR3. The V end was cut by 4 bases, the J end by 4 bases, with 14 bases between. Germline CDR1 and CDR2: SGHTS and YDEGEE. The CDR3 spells CASSVYRDGTEAFF. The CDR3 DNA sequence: TGTGCCAGCAGCGTGTACAGGGATGGCACTGAAGCTTTCTTT.

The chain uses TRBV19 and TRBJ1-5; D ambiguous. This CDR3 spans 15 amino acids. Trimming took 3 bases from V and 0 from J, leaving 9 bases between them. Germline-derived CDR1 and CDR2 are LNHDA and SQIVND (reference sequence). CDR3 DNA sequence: TGTGCCAGTAGTATTTCTGACTATAGCAATCAGCCCCAGCATTTT. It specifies CASSISDYSNQPQHF.

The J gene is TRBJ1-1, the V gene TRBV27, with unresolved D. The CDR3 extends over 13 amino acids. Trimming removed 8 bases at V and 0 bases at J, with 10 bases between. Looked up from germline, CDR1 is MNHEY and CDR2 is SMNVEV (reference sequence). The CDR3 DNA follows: TGTGCCAGCTCTGAGAATTTGAACACTGAAGCTTTCTTT. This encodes CASSENLNTEAFF.

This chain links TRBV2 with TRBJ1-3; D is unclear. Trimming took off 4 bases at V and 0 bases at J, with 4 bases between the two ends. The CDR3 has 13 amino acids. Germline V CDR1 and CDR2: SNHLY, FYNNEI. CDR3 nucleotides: TGTGCCAGCAGTGCTGTCTCTGGAAACACCATATATTTT. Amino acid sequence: CASSAVSGNTIYF.

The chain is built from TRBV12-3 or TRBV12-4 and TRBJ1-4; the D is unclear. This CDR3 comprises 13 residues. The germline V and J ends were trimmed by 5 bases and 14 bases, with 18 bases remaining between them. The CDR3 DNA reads TGTGCCAGCAGTCCCTTCCGGTCCCCAACGCTGTTTTTT. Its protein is CASSPFRSPTLFF.

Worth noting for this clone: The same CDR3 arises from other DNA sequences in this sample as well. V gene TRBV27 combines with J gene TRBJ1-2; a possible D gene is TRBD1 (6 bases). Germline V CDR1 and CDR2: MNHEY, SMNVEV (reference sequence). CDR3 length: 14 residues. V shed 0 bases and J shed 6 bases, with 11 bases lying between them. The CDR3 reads CASSLSRGWDGYTF. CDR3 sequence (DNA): TGTGCCAGCAGTTTATCGAGGGGGTGGGATGGCTACACCTTC.

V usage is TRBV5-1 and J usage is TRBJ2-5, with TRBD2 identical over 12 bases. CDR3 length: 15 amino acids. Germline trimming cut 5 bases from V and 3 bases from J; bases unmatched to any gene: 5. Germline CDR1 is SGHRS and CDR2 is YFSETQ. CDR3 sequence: CASRTSGGGEETQYF. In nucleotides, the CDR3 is TGCGCCAGCAGGACTAGCGGGGGAGGGGAAGAGACCCAGTACTTC.

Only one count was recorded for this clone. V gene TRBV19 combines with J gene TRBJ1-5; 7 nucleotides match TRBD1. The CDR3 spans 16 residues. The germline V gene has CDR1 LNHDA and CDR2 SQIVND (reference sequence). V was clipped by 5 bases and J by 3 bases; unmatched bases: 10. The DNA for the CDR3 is TGTGCCAGTAGTGTCTATACAGGGGATTTCAATCAGCCCCAGCATTTT. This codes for CASSVYTGDFNQPQHF.

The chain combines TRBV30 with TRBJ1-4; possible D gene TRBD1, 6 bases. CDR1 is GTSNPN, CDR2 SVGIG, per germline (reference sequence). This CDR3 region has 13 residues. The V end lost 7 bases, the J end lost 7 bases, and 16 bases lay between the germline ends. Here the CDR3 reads CASYQGIPEKLFF. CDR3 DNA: TGTGCCTCTTACCAGGGGATACCTGAAAAACTGTTTTTT.